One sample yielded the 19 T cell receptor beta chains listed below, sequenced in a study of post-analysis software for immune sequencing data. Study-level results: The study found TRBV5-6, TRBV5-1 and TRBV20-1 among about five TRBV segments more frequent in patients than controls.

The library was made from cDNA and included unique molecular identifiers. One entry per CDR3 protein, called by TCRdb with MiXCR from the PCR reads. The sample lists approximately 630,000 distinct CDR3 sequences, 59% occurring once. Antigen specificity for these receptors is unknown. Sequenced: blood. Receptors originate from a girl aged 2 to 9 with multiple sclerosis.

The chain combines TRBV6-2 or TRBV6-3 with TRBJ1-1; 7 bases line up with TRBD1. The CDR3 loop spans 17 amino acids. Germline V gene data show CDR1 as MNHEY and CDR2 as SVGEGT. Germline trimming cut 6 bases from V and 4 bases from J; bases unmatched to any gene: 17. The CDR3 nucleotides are TGTGCCAGCAGGATGACAGGGAAGGGGGAACTGGGCACTGAAGCTTTCTTT. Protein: CASRMTGKGELGTEAFF.

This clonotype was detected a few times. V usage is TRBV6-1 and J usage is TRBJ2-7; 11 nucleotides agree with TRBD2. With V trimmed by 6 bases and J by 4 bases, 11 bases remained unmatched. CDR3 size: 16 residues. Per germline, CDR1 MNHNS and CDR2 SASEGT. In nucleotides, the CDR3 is TGTGCCAGCAGGCCGGGACTAGCGGAATCGTTATACGAGCAGTACTTC. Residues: CASRPGLAESLYEQYF.

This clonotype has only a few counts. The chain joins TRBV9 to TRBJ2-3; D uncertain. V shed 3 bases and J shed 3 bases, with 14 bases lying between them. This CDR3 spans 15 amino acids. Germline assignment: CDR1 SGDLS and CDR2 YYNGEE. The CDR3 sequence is CASSAYGAHTDTQYF. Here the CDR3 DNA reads TGTGCCAGCAGCGCCTACGGTGCGCATACAGATACGCAGTATTTT.

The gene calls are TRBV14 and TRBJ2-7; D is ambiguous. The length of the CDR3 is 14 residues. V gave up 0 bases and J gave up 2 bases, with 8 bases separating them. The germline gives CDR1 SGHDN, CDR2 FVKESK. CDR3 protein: CASSQELYAYEQYF. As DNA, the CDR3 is TGTGCCAGCAGCCAAGAATTATACGCCTACGAGCAGTACTTC. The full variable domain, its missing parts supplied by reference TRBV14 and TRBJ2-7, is EAGVTQFPSHSVIEKGQTVTLRCDPISGHDNLYWYRRVMGKEIKFLLHFVKESKQDESGMPNNRFLAERTGGTYSTLKVQPAELEDSGVYFCASSQELYAYEQYFGPGTRLTVT.

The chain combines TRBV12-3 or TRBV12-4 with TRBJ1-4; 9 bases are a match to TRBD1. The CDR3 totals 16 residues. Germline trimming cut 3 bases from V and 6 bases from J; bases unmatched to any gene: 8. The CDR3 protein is CASSFTLGQGDEKLFF. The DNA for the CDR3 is TGTGCCAGCAGTTTTACCCTGGGACAGGGAGATGAAAAACTGTTTTTT.

CDR3 sequence (DNA): TGTGCCATCAGTGAGTCCATGCAGGACAGGGATACGCAGTATTTT. Protein: CAISESMQDRDTQYF. The rearrangement links TRBV10-3 to TRBJ2-3, with 7 positions matching TRBD1. Germline V lookup: CDR1 ENHRY, CDR2 SYGVKD. The CDR3 length is 15 residues. Trimming at V came to 0 bases and at J to 6 bases, leaving 6 bases not matched to a gene.

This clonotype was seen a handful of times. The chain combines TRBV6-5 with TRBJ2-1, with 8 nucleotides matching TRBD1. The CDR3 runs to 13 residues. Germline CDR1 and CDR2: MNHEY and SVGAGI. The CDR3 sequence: CAATDQGASEQFF. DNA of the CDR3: TGTGCAGCGACCGACCAGGGGGCAAGTGAGCAGTTCTTC.

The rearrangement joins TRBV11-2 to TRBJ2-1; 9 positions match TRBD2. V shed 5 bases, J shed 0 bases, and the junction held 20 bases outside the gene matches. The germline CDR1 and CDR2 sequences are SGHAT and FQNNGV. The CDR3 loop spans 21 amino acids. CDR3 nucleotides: TGTGCCAGCAGCCCCGTTGCGACTAGCGGTACCCTCTTGAGCTCCTACAATGAGCAGTTCTTC. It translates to CASSPVATSGTLLSSYNEQFF.

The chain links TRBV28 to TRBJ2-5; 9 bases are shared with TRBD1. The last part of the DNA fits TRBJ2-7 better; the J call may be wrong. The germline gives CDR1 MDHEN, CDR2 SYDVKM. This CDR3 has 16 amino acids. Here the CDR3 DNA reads TGTGCCAGCAGTTCCCACACCGGGACAGGGCGGAACGAGCAGTACTTC. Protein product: CASSSHTGTGRNEQYF.

The CDR3 DNA sequence: TGTGCCAGCAGCGTACCGGGACAGGGTCTCAATGAGCAGTTCTTC. It translates to CASSVPGQGLNEQFF. V usage is TRBV7-2 and J usage is TRBJ2-1, with TRBD1 matching over 9 bases. This CDR3 is built from 15 residues. Germline values: CDR1 SGHTA, CDR2 FQGNSA. After removal of 5 bases from V and 6 bases from J, the junction contained 8 bases not matched to a gene.

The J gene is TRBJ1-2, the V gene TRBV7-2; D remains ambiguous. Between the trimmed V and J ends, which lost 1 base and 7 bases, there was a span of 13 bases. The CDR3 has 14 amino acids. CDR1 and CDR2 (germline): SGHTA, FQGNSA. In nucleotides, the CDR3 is TGTGCCAGCAGCTTAGATGCGGTGAGCGGTGGCTACACCTTC. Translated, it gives CASSLDAVSGGYTF.

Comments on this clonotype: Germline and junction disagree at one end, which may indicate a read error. Here the CDR3 reads CATSTGQESTDTQYF. DNA for the CDR3: TGTGCCACCAGCACCGGACAGGAGAGCACAGATACGCAGTATTTT. This chain connects TRBV3-1 to TRBJ2-3, with 7 bases lining up with TRBD1. CDR3 length: 15 amino acids. The germline CDR1 and CDR2 sequences are LGHDT and YNNKEL (reference sequence).

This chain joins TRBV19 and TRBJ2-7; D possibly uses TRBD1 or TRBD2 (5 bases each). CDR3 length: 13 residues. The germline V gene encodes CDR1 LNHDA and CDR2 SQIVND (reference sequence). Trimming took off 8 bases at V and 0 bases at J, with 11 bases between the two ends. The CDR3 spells CASGDGLSYEQYF. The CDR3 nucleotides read TGTGCCAGTGGGGACGGGCTCTCCTACGAGCAGTACTTC.

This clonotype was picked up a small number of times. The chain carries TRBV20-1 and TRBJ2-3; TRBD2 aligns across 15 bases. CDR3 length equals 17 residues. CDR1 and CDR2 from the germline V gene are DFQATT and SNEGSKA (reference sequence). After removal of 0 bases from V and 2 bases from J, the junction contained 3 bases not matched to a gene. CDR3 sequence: CSAREGTSGRSTDTQYF. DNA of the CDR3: TGCAGTGCTAGAGAGGGGACTAGCGGGAGGTCCACAGATACGCAGTATTTT.

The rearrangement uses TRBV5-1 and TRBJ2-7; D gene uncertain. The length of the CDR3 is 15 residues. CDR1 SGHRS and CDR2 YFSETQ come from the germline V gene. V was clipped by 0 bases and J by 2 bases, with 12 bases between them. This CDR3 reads CASSLAASPAYEQYF. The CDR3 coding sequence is TGCGCCAGCAGCTTGGCCGCAAGTCCCGCCTACGAGCAGTACTTC. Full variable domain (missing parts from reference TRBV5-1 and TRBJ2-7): KAGVTQTPRYLIKTRGQQVTLSCSPISGHRSVSWYQQTPGQGLQFLFEYFSETQRNKGNFPGRFSGRQFSNSRSEMNVSTLELGDSALYLCASSLAASPAYEQYFGPGTRLTVT.

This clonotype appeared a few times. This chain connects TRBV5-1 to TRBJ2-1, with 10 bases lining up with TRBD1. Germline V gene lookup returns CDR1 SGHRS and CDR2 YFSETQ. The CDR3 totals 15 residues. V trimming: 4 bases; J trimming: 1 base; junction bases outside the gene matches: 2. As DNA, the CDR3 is TGCGCCAGCAGCGGGGGACAGGGGTCCTACAATGAGCAGTTCTTC. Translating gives CASSGGQGSYNEQFF.

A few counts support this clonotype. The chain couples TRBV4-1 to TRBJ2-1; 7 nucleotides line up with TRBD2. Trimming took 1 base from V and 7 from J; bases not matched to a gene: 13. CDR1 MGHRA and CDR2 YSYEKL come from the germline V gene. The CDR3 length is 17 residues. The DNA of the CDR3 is TGCGCCAGCAGCCAAGCCCAATCTAGCGGAATGGAGAATGAGCAGTTCTTC. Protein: CASSQAQSSGMENEQFF.

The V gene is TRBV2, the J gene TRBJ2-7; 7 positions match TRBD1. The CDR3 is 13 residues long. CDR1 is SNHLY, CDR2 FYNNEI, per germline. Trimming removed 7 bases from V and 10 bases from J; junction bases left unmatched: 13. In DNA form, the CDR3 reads TGTGCCAGCACTTTGACAGGGCCATCGGCCCAGTACTTC. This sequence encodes CASTLTGPSAQYF.

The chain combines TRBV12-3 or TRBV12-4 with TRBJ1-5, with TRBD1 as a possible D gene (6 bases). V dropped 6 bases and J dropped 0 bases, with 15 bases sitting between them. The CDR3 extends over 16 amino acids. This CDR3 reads CASSPGGGNSNQPQHF. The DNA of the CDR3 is TGTGCCAGCAGCCCGGGGGGGGGCAATAGCAATCAGCCCCAGCATTTT.